These 29 T cell receptor beta chains were sequenced from one sample in a study of beta chain features in type 1 diabetes. The entirety of the isolated RNA underwent reverse transcription, so expressed TCRB transcripts were sequenced. Data came from immunoSEQ multiplex PCR; TCRdb stores just in-frame clones and leaves some out. The sample contains under 250,000 clones, 25% to 35% of which appear only once. Sequencing was carried out using central memory CD4+ T cells from blood. The receptors come from a man aged 25-40 years in good health.

Details on this clone: The sample carries other DNA sequences with the same CDR3. The rearrangement links TRBV7-2 to TRBJ2-5; D is uncertain. From germline, CDR1 is SGHTA and CDR2 FQGNSA. This CDR3 has 13 residues. V gave up 5 bases and J gave up 4 bases, with 11 bases separating them. The CDR3 loop reads CASSLRRSETQYF. In DNA form, the CDR3 reads TGTGCCAGCAGCCTTCGTAGGTCAGAGACCCAGTACTTC.

This clone was counted only a few times. V is TRBV5-1 and J is TRBJ2-7; the match to TRBD2 covers 12 bases. Per the germline V gene, CDR1 is SGHRS and CDR2 is YFSETQ. The trim removed 4 bases at V and 4 bases at J, leaving 6 bases unmatched. CDR3 size: 15 residues. CDR3 in amino acids: CASSTPSGGDYEQYF. The CDR3, as DNA: TGCGCCAGCAGCACTCCTAGCGGGGGGGATTACGAGCAGTACTTC.

V usage is TRBV10-3 and J usage is TRBJ2-2; 8 nucleotides line up with TRBD1. The CDR3 is 16 amino acids. Germline V gives CDR1 ENHRY, CDR2 SYGVKD. V was pared by 0 bases and J by 6 bases, with 6 bases of the junction left unmatched. The CDR3 nucleotides read TGTGCCATCAGTGAGTCGAGCCAGGGGGCCGCCGGGGAGCTGTTTTTT. Amino acids: CAISESSQGAAGELFF.

This chain links TRBV25-1 with TRBJ2-4, with D tentatively TRBD1 (5 bases). This CDR3 is 14 amino acids long. The germline gives CDR1 MGHDK, CDR2 SYGVNS. The ends were cut back, 4 bases at V and 0 bases at J, with 7 bases in the middle. The CDR3 nucleotides read TGTGCCAGCAGTGTGGGGCAAGCCAAAAACATTCAGTACTTC. It encodes CASSVGQAKNIQYF.

This chain uses TRBV18 with TRBJ2-7, with no clear D. V was pared by 3 bases and J by 4 bases, with 13 bases between. CDR1 is KGHSH and CDR2 is LQKENI in the germline V gene. The CDR3 is 14 amino acids. The CDR3 here is CASSPSPSGYEQYF. CDR3 DNA: TGTGCCAGCTCACCTAGTCCTAGTGGATACGAGCAGTACTTC.

This clone was counted ten times or more. Other DNA sequences from this sample encode an identical CDR3 as well. The gene calls are TRBV29-1 and TRBJ1-1; D perhaps matches TRBD1 (5 bases). The CDR3 consists of 13 residues. The germline CDR1 and CDR2 sequences are SQVTM and ANQGSEA. Trimming took 4 bases from V and 1 from J, leaving 10 bases between them. Here the CDR3 reads CSVGGQGNTEAFF. CDR3 coding DNA: TGCAGCGTTGGAGGCCAGGGGAACACTGAAGCTTTCTTT.

The V call is TRBV30, the J call TRBJ2-5, with 8 bases that match TRBD2. Germline V gene sequence: CDR1 GTSNPN, CDR2 SVGIG (reference sequence). CDR3 length equals 15 residues. With 0 bases clipped from V and 5 bases from J, the junction kept 8 bases outside the gene matches. The CDR3 spells CAWSVPGGRRETQYF. Here the CDR3 DNA reads TGTGCCTGGAGTGTACCGGGGGGGCGGAGGGAGACCCAGTACTTC.

The chain combines TRBV11-2 with TRBJ2-5; 8 nucleotides line up with TRBD2. The CDR3 length is 16 residues. Trimming cost V 3 bases and J 5 bases; bases outside gene matches: 11. Germline V lookup: CDR1 SGHAT, CDR2 FQNNGV. CDR3 residues: CASSFGLAGPEETQYF. For the CDR3, the DNA is TGTGCCAGCAGCTTTGGGTTAGCGGGACCCGAGGAGACCCAGTACTTC.

There are a few counts of this clone. The CDR3 here is CASTAENEQFF. The CDR3 region has the DNA TGTGCCAGCACCGCAGAAAATGAGCAGTTCTTC. The chain couples TRBV7-9 to TRBJ2-1; D remains unclear. The V end was cut by 7 bases, the J end by 7 bases, with 8 bases between. The CDR3 loop spans 11 amino acids. Germline CDR1 reads SEHNR; CDR2 reads FQNEAQ (reference sequence).

The V gene is TRBV18, the J gene TRBJ2-7; TRBD2 agrees at 9 bases. CDR1 KGHSH and CDR2 LQKENI come from the germline V gene. Losses at the gene ends were 2 bases for V and 5 bases for J; bases not matched to a gene: 4. The CDR3 has 14 amino acids. The CDR3 bases are TGTGCCAGCTCACCAGGGACTAGCCGGAACGAGCAGTACTTC. Translated: CASSPGTSRNEQYF.

The rearrangement links TRBV29-1 to TRBJ1-1, with 7 nucleotides matching TRBD1. The germline V gene has CDR1 SQVTM and CDR2 ANQGSEA. V shed 7 bases, J shed 2 bases, and the junction held 10 bases outside the gene matches. CDR3 length equals 14 residues. This chain's CDR3 is CSAPADRQNTEAFF. The CDR3 DNA is TGCAGCGCTCCCGCGGACAGGCAAAACACTGAAGCTTTCTTT. The whole variable domain, remainder taken from reference TRBV29-1 and TRBJ1-1, is SAVISQKPSRDICQRGTSLTIQCQVDSQVTMMFWYRQQPGQSLTLIATANQGSEATYESGFVIDKFPISRPNLTFSTLTVSNMSPEDSSIYLCSAPADRQNTEAFFGQGTRLTVV.

The rearrangement uses TRBV7-2 and TRBJ1-1, with D possibly matching TRBD1 (5 bases). The V end was cut by 4 bases, the J end by 6 bases, with 15 bases between. CDR1 is SGHTA and CDR2 is FQGNSA in the germline V gene. The CDR3 runs 14 residues. CDR3 nucleotide sequence: TGTGCCAGCAGCTCTGCAACGGGGGTCTCTGAAGCTTTCTTT. Translation: CASSSATGVSEAFF.

The chain carries TRBV27 and TRBJ2-7; no definite D call. Germline V CDR1 and CDR2: MNHEY, SMNVEV (reference sequence). V gave up 6 bases and J gave up 4 bases, with 16 bases separating them. The CDR3 is 14 residues long. The CDR3 is CASSPLTPSYEQYF. CDR3 DNA sequence: TGTGCCAGCAGCCCCCTTACCCCGTCGTACGAGCAGTACTTC.

This clone appeared a few times. The chain links TRBV7-2 to TRBJ2-7; 9 nucleotides line up with TRBD1. CDR3 length: 13 amino acids. Per the germline V gene, CDR1 is SGHTA and CDR2 is FQGNSA. V trimming: 5 bases; J trimming: 6 bases; junction bases outside the gene matches: 5. CDR3 in amino acids: CASSEDRGREQYF. In DNA form, the CDR3 reads TGTGCCAGCAGCGAGGACAGGGGACGCGAGCAGTACTTC.

This chain links TRBV29-1 with TRBJ2-1; 10 bases agree with TRBD2. After removal of 5 bases from V and 5 bases from J, the junction contained 9 bases not matched to a gene. Germline CDR1 is SQVTM and CDR2 is ANQGSEA. The CDR3 runs 15 residues. The CDR3 sequence is CSVPQREGGDNEQFF. The DNA of the CDR3 is TGCAGCGTTCCCCAGCGGGAGGGAGGGGACAATGAGCAGTTCTTC.

This clone was detected many times. This chain connects TRBV2 to TRBJ2-4; D is possibly TRBD2 (6 bases). The CDR3 loop spans 13 amino acids. V was cut by 7 bases and J by 9 bases, with 16 bases left in between. Germline V gene data show CDR1 as SNHLY and CDR2 as FYNNEI. CDR3 sequence: CASTPGTGGIQYF. CDR3 DNA: TGTGCCAGCACCCCTGGGACTGGCGGCATTCAGTACTTC. Complete variable domain (other parts from reference TRBV2 and TRBJ2-4): EPEVTQTPSHQVTQMGQEVILRCVPISNHLYFYWYRQILGQKVEFLVSFYNNEISEKSEIFDDQFSVERPDGSNFTLKIRSTKLEDSAMYFCASTPGTGGIQYFGAGTRLSVL.

The CDR3 nucleotides are TGTGCCAATGGGACAGGGGTGGGCGAGCAGTACTTC. It specifies CANGTGVGEQYF. The chain is built from TRBV2 and TRBJ2-7; 10 nucleotides align to TRBD1. This CDR3 region has 12 residues. Losses at the gene ends were 10 bases for V and 6 bases for J; bases not matched to a gene: 6. Germline CDR1 SNHLY, CDR2 FYNNEI.

This clone occurred many times. The V and J genes are TRBV29-1 and TRBJ2-2; D is unresolved. This CDR3 is built from 12 residues. Deletions cut 4 bases from V and 3 bases from J, with 6 bases between. The germline gives CDR1 SQVTM, CDR2 ANQGSEA. CDR3 residues: CSVVLYTGELFF. As DNA, the CDR3 is TGCAGCGTTGTACTGTACACCGGGGAGCTGTTTTTT.

The V and J genes are TRBV29-1 and TRBJ1-1; D not certain. Looked up from germline, CDR1 is SQVTM and CDR2 is ANQGSEA. V was pared by 7 bases and J by 0 bases, with 12 bases between. This CDR3 spans 13 amino acids. This CDR3 reads CSAWVGLNTEAFF. CDR3 sequence (DNA): TGCAGCGCCTGGGTCGGACTGAACACTGAAGCTTTCTTT.

This chain uses TRBV5-1 with TRBJ2-3; D might be TRBD1 (5 bases). CDR3 length: 15 amino acids. Trimming left V 3 bases short and J 0 bases short, with 11 bases between. Germline CDR1 reads SGHRS; CDR2 reads YFSETQ. The CDR3 sequence is CASSSTVASTDTQYF. Here the CDR3 DNA reads TGCGCCAGCAGCTCGACAGTAGCTAGCACAGATACGCAGTATTTT.

The genes are TRBV15 and TRBJ2-1; D possibly corresponds to TRBD2 (5 bases). The CDR3 covers 15 residues. Germline CDR1 reads LNHNV; CDR2 reads YYDKDF (reference sequence). The germline V and J ends were trimmed by 5 bases and 1 base, with 12 bases remaining between them. The CDR3 DNA is TGTGCCACCAGCCCGGCGGGCAGTTCCTACAATGAGCAGTTCTTC. This sequence encodes CATSPAGSSYNEQFF.

This clone was recorded a few times. V is TRBV18 and J is TRBJ1-2; the match to TRBD1 covers 7 bases. CDR3 length: 13 amino acids. Germline-derived CDR1 and CDR2 are KGHSH and LQKENI. The V segment lost 3 bases and the J segment 3 bases; nucleotides outside the gene matches: 1. DNA for the CDR3: TGTGCCAGCTCACCCGGGACAGACTATGGCTACACCTTC. This encodes CASSPGTDYGYTF.

This clone showed up just a few times. The chain has TRBV10-3 and TRBJ2-7; D may be TRBD1 (6 bases). Looked up from germline, CDR1 is ENHRY and CDR2 is SYGVKD. The CDR3 is 15 residues long. V was pared by 0 bases and J by 5 bases, with 14 bases between. CDR3: CAISESVRGVNEQYF. The CDR3 DNA sequence: TGTGCCATCAGTGAGTCGGTCAGGGGTGTAAACGAGCAGTACTTC.

The chain couples TRBV15 to TRBJ2-1; D not certain. V dropped 5 bases and J dropped 0 bases, with 11 bases sitting between them. The germline V gene encodes CDR1 LNHNV and CDR2 YYDKDF (reference sequence). The CDR3 loop spans 15 amino acids. The CDR3 coding sequence is TGTGCCACCAGCCCGTCTCCTAGCTCCTACAATGAGCAGTTCTTC. Protein product: CATSPSPSSYNEQFF.

The table lists this clone with a few counts. This chain links TRBV23-1 with TRBJ2-1; 15 nucleotides line up with TRBD2. TRBV23-1 is treated as an ORF (open reading frame) with a function not yet certain. Trimming cost V 1 base and J 0 bases; bases outside gene matches: 1. This CDR3 is built from 18 residues. CDR3 DNA sequence: TGCGCCAGCAGTCAATGGACTAGCGGGGGGGTCTCCTACAATGAGCAGTTCTTC. This codes for CASSQWTSGGVSYNEQFF.

This rearrangement joins TRBV27 to TRBJ1-1; no reliable D call. CDR3 size: 13 residues. Per germline, CDR1 MNHEY and CDR2 SMNVEV (reference sequence). Deletions cut 5 bases from V and 1 base from J, with 8 bases between. CDR3 DNA: TGTGCCAGCAGTCGGAGGGAGAACACTGAAGCTTTCTTT. Its translation: CASSRRENTEAFF.

V and J are TRBV19 and TRBJ1-2; possibly TRBD1 for D (5 bases). This CDR3 is built from 17 residues. Trimming left V 6 bases short and J 0 bases short, with 20 bases between. CDR1 is LNHDA and CDR2 is SQIVND in the germline V gene (reference sequence). The CDR3: CASRAGGYRSTNYGYTF. For the CDR3, the DNA is TGTGCCAGTAGGGCCGGAGGATACAGGTCGACTAACTATGGCTACACCTTC.

Concerning this clone itself: This sample includes further DNA sequences coding for the same CDR3. The chain is built from TRBV20-1 and TRBJ2-5; D unresolved. This CDR3 comprises 10 residues. Germline V lookup: CDR1 DFQATT, CDR2 SNEGSKA (reference sequence). Trimming cost V 1 base and J 7 bases, with 4 bases left between them. CDR3 DNA: TGCAGTGCTAGAGGGGGGACCCAGTACTTC. Protein: CSARGGTQYF.

This clone was recorded at least ten times. The chain joins TRBV7-2 to TRBJ2-5, with D possibly TRBD2 on 5 matching bases. V lost 1 base and J 4 bases, leaving 10 bases between the germline ends. Germline assignment: CDR1 SGHTA and CDR2 FQGNSA. The CDR3 length is 14 residues. The CDR3, as DNA: TGTGCCAGCAGCTTAGTGCCGACTATAGAGACCCAGTACTTC. Its protein product is CASSLVPTIETQYF.